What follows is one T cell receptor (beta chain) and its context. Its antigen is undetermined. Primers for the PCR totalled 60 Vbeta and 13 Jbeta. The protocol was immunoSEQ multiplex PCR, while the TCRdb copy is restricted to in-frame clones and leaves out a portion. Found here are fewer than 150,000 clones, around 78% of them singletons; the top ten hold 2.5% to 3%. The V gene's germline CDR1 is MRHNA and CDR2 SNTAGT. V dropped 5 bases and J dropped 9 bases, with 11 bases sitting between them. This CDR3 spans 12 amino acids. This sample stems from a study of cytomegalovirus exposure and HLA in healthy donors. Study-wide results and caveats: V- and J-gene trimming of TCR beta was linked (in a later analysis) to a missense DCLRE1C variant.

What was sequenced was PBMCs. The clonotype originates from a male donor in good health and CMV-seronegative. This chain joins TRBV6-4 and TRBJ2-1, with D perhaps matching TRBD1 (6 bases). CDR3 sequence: CASSTGQSEQFF. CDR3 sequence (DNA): TGTGCCAGCAGTACGGGACAATCTGAGCAGTTCTTC.